The T cell receptor beta chain under discussion was sequenced for a study of shared clonotypes between healthy human individuals (dated by TCRdb to 2020 to 2022). General notes on the study: The cohort included three men and a couple of women between 18 and 49 years of age. For each donor, CD4 naive and CD4 memory were each given three plates, CD8 naive was given two plates, and CD8 memory was given one plate. To estimate repertoire size and how much clonotype sharing occurs between individuals, the study deeply sequenced the blood TCR repertoires of a handful of healthy adults. Libraries were prepared and TCR repertoires were sequenced by different laboratories using diverse techniques, in order to increase sequencing depth and limit assay-specific biases. Each donor's leukapheresis produced roughly between roughly 0.94 and 9.5 billion PBMCs.

Concerning this clone itself: Its antigen is unknown. Base-call qualities are not available, and no considerably larger clone is one nucleotide away.

Including cysteine and phenylalanine, the CDR3 has 15 amino acids. Only the CDR3 DNA stays, 45 bases, in frame from base 1. CDR1 and CDR2, per the germline V gene (reference sequence), are SEHNR and FQNEAQ. V gives up 0 bases and J gives up 2 bases, and the segment between their germline ends measures 11 bases. CD8 naive samples consisted of CD45RO-negative cells that were positively selected for CCR7, yielding a CD45RA+CCR7+ population without TemRA cells. Donors were healthy HIV-negative adults with no recently reported acute infections or vaccinations. All donors were Caucasian adults living in Nashville, Tennessee, USA. Blood was obtained by leukapheresis, after which PBMCs were separated by Ficoll-Histopaque density gradient centrifugation and cryopreserved in liquid nitrogen vapor phase. Analytical flow cytometry was used to check the purity and quantity of each magnetically sorted T cell population. From each sorted fraction, genomic DNA was isolated and quantified by UV absorbance on a Nanodrop 2000c.

Points the paper makes about the study in general: Because the study included a small number of donors, the genetic and exposure-history diversity represented was limited. Naive subsets generally had larger estimated clonotype richness than memory subsets did. Pairwise subsampling indicated that sequencing depth was expected to affect the degree of clonotype sharing among donors. Rarefaction of sorted-subset datasets indicated incomplete sequencing despite the large sequencing depth. Compared with non-shared clonotypes, clonotypes shared by all four sorted-subset donors had higher generation probabilities. Sharing across several donors was observed for approximately 5% of naive CD4, 3.5% of naive CD8, 2.3% of memory CD4, and about 0.38% of memory CD8 clonotypes. Sampling was restricted to blood, and TCR repertoires in tissues likely differ from the TCR repertoires found in blood.

TCR CDR3 regions were amplified from genomic DNA by multiplex PCR using the deep immunoSEQ assay. Extracted genomic DNA from each cell subset was distributed evenly across all wells of several immunoSEQ 96-well plates, and each plate was treated as a replicate. For sorted subsets, roughly 190 ng of genomic DNA, equivalent to 25,000 to 30,000 T cell genomes, went into each replicate PCR. Purified libraries were measured with a Qubit 3.0 fluorometer, size-checked on a Bioanalyzer 2100, and measured again with the KAPA Library Quantification kit. Every immunoSEQ 96-well plate was sequenced on a separate single-read 150-cycle Illumina NextSeq 550 flow cell. In the source study's methods: Because the immunoSEQ output included only junctional sequences and no quality scores, the filtering could not be the same as the filtering used for full-length reads. Sequences were annotated with PyIR, a Python wrapper for IgBLAST v1.9, and V/J genes and CDR3 were assigned using IMGT germline references. Reads were filtered out if the reads had weak V/J assignments (E-value above 1e-6), no CDR3, stop codons, out-of-frame junctions, or ambiguous translated residues. A V3J clonotype was defined by an identical inferred V gene, J gene, and CDR3 amino acid sequence. Percentage overlap between repertoires was calculated by dividing the number of shared unique clonotypes by the size of the smaller repertoire. Repertoire richness was assessed with RTK rarefaction, the Chao1 estimator, and Recon v2.1 estimates of unobserved clonotypes. For all TCRbeta clonotypes obtained by the gDNA method from several donors, generation probabilities were computed with OLGA. Held by TCRdb, this immuneACCESS table contains in-frame sequences only and omits some clones. Under half of the omission traces to an unresolved V gene where checked; the cause of the rest is unknown. That table gives V, J and clone size, and the DNA gave D and trimming. The sample records a few hundred thousand clones, about 95% of which are singletons. Jointly, the top ten make up about 0.11% of the sample.

The rearrangement combines TRBV7-9 with TRBJ2-7; TRBD2 is perhaps the D gene, given 5 matching bases. Sequencing was performed on naive CD8+ T cells sorted from blood. What the cell subset or site label conveys for this sample: CD45RA+CCR7+. The TCR comes from a woman aged 25 to 39 in good health. The nucleotides are TGTGCCAGCAGCTTAGCCCAAGGGCGGGCCTACGAGCAGTACTTC. This yields the protein CASSLAQGRAYEQYF.